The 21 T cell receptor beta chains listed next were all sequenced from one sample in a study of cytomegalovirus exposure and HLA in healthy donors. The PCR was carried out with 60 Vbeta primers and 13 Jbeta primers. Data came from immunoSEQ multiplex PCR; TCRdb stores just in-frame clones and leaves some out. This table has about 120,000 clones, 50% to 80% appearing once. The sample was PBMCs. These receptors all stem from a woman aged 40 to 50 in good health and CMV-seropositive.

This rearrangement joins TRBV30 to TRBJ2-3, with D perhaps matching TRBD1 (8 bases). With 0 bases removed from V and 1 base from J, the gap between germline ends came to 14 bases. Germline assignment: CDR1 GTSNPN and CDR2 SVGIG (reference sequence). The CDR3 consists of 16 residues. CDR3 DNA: TGTGCCTGGAGTGTACAGGGGGGGGCTGGCACAGATACGCAGTATTTT. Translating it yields CAWSVQGGAGTDTQYF. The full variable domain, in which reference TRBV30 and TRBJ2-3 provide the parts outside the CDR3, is SQTIHQWPATLVQPVGSPLSLECTVEGTSNPNLYWYRQAAGRGLQLLFYSVGIGQISSEVPQNLSASRPQDRQFILSSKKLLLSDSGFYLCAWSVQGGAGTDTQYFGPGTRLTVL.

The CDR3 protein is CASPGGVAGGHLYNEQFF. The CDR3 DNA is TGTGCCAGCCCCGGTGGGGTAGCGGGAGGTCACTTATACAATGAGCAGTTCTTC. This chain joins TRBV5-8 and TRBJ2-1; TRBD2 aligns across 10 bases. Per germline, CDR1 SGHTS and CDR2 YDEGEE. The CDR3 has 18 amino acids. The junction had 17 bases not matched to a gene; V was cut back by 7 bases and J by 4 bases.

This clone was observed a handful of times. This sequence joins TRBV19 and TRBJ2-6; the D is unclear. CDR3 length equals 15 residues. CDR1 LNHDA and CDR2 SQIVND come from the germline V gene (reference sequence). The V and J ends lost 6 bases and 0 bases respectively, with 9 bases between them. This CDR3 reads CASSLRASGANVLTF. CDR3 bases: TGTGCCAGTAGCCTGAGAGCCTCTGGGGCCAACGTCCTGACTTTC.

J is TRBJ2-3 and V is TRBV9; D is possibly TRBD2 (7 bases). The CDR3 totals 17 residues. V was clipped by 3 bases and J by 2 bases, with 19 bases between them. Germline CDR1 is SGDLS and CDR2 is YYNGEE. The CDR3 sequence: CASSDKSRGAYTDTQYF. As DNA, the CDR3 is TGTGCCAGCAGCGACAAATCCCGGGGGGCTTACACAGATACGCAGTATTTT.

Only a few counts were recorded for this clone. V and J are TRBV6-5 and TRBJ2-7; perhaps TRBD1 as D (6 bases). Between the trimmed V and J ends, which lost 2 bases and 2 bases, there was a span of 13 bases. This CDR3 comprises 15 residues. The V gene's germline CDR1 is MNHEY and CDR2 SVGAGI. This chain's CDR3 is CASSYTWTDPYEQYF. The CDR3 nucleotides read TGTGCCAGCAGTTACACGTGGACAGACCCCTACGAGCAGTACTTC.

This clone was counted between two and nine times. In DNA form, the CDR3 reads TGCGCCAGCAGCTCCGGGACACCTGGAAACACCATATATTTT. This gives the protein CASSSGTPGNTIYF. The chain combines TRBV5-1 with TRBJ1-3, with D perhaps TRBD1 (6 bases). This CDR3 is built from 14 residues. CDR1 and CDR2 (germline): SGHRS, YFSETQ. Trimming cost V 3 bases and J 2 bases, with 9 bases left between them.

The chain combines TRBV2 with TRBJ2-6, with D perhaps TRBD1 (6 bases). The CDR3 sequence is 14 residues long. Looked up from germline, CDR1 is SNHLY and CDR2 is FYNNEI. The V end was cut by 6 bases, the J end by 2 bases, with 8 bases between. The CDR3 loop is CASSNRAGANVLTF. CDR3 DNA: TGTGCCAGCAGCAACAGGGCTGGGGCCAACGTCCTGACTTTC.

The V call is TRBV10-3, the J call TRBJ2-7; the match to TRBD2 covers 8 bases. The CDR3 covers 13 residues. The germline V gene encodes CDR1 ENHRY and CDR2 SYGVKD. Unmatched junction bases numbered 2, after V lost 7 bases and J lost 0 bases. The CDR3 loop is CAITGTSSYEQYF. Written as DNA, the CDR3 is TGTGCCATCACCGGGACTAGCTCCTACGAGCAGTACTTC.

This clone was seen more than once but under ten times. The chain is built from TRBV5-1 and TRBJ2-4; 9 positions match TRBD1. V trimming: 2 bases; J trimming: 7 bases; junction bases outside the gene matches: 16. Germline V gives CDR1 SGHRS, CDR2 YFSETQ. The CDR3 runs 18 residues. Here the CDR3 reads CASSFNRRAGTGPNIQYF. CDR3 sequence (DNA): TGCGCCAGCAGCTTCAATCGACGTGCCGGGACAGGGCCCAACATTCAGTACTTC. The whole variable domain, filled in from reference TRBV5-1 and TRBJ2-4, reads KAGVTQTPRYLIKTRGQQVTLSCSPISGHRSVSWYQQTPGQGLQFLFEYFSETQRNKGNFPGRFSGRQFSNSRSEMNVSTLELGDSALYLCASSFNRRAGTGPNIQYFGAGTRLSVL.

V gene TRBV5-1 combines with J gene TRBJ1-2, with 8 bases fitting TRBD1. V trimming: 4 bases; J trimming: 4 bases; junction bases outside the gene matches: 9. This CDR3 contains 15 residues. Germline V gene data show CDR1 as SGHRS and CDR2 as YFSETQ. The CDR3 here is CASSPPPGTGYGYTF. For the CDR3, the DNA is TGCGCCAGCAGCCCTCCCCCCGGGACAGGCTATGGCTACACCTTC.

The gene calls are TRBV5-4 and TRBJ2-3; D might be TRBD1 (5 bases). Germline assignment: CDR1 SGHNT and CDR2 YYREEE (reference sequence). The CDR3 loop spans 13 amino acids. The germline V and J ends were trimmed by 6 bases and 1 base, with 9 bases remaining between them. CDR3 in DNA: TGTGCCAGCATGGTAGGGGGCACAGATACGCAGTATTTT. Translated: CASMVGGTDTQYF.

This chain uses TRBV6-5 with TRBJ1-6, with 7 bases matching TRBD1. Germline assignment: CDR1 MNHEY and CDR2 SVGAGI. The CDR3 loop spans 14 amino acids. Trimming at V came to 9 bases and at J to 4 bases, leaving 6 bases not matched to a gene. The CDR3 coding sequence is TGTGCCAGTCGTGGACAGGCTTATAATTCACCCCTCCACTTT. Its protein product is CASRGQAYNSPLHF.

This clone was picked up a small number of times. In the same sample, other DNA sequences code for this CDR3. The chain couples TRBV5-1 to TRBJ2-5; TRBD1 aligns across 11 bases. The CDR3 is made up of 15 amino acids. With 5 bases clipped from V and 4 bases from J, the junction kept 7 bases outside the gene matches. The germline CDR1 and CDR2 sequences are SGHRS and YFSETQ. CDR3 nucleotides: TGCGCCAGCAGAGGGAGGACAGGGGGCGTAGAGACCCAGTACTTC. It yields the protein CASRGRTGGVETQYF.

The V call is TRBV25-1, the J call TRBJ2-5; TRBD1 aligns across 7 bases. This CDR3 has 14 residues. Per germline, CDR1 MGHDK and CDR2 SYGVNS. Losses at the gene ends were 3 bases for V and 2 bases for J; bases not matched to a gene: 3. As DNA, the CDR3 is TGTGCCAGCAGTGAGGGGACAGTGCAAGAGACCCAGTACTTC. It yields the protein CASSEGTVQETQYF.

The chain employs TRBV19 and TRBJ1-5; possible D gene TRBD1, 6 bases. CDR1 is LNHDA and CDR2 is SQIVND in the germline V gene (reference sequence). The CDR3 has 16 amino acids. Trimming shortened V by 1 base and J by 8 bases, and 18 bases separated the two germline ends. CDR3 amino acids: CASSIAAGGPRKPQHF. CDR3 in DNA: TGTGCCAGTAGTATAGCGGCCGGGGGGCCGCGGAAGCCCCAGCATTTT.

The CDR3 protein is CASSPQDRVGEQYF. CDR3 nucleotide sequence: TGCGCCAGCAGCCCACAGGACAGGGTAGGCGAGCAGTACTTC. This chain connects TRBV5-1 to TRBJ2-7; 8 bases are shared with TRBD1. V trimming: 4 bases; J trimming: 6 bases; junction bases outside the gene matches: 9. The CDR3 runs to 14 residues. The V gene's germline CDR1 is SGHRS and CDR2 YFSETQ.

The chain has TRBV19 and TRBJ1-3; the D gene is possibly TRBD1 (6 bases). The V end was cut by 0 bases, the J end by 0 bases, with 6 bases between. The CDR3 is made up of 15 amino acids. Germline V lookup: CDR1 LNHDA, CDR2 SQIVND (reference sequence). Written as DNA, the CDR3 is TGTGCCAGTAGTATAGAAGGGGGCTCTGGAAACACCATATATTTT. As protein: CASSIEGGSGNTIYF.

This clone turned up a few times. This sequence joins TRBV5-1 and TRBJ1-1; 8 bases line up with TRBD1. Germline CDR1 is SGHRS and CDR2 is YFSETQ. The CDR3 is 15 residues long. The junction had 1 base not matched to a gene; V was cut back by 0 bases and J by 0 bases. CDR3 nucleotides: TGCGCCAGCAGCTTGGGACAGGGGTTGAACACTGAAGCTTTCTTT. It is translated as CASSLGQGLNTEAFF.

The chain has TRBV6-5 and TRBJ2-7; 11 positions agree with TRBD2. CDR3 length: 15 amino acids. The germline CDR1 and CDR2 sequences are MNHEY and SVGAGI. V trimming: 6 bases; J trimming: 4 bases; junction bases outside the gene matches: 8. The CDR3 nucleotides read TGTGCCAGCAGGGAAACTAGCGGGAGTGTTTACGAGCAGTACTTC. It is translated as CASRETSGSVYEQYF.

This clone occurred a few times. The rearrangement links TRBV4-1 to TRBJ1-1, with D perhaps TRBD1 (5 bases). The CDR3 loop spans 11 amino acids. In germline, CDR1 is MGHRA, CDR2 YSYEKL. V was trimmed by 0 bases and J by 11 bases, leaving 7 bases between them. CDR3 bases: TGCGCCAGCAGCCAAGATGGGGGGGCTTTCTTT. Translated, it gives CASSQDGGAFF.

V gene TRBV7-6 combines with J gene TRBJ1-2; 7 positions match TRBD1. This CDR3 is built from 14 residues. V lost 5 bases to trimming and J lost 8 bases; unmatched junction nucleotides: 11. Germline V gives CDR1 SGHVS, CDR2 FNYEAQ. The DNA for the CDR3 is TGTGCCAGCAGCGCCGGGACAGCACCTAGGGGCTACACCTTC. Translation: CASSAGTAPRGYTF.